This paragraph covers one TCR beta chain sequence. This clonotype showed up just a few times. Its binding antigen is unknown. Base-call qualities are not available, and no considerably larger clone is one nucleotide away. The data were obtained in a study of vaccination and CD4 T cells after COVID-19 (dated by TCRdb to between 2021 and 2022). Study-wide context: SARS-CoV-2 positivity had been established in the convalescent patients by nasal swab PCR, and mild disease was recorded in nine of these patients and severe disease in one. The convalescent cohort included six males and four females, with two Hispanic individuals, seven Caucasians, two Asians and one multiracial person. Participants received two doses of either the Pfizer-BioNTech BNT162b2 vaccine (n=8) or the Moderna mRNA-1273 vaccine (n=2). Post-COVID blood samples from convalescent patients were collected a median of about 100 days after diagnosis, with a range of roughly 30 to 161 days. Post-vaccine blood samples were obtained a median of around 74 days after the second vaccine dose, with a range of roughly 13 to 250 days. The cultures were stimulated with overlapping spike peptide pools from SARS-CoV-2 and from the common cold coronaviruses HCoV-NL63, HCoV-OC43 and HCoV-229E. Control cultures received a CEFX viral epitope pool as the positive control, an HIV-1 Nef peptide pool as the negative control, or no peptide. In under twelve COVID-19 convalescent patients and a handful of infection-naive healthy vaccine recipients, researchers compared the spike-specific CD4+ TCR repertoire from before mRNA vaccination with the repertoire from after. Results and caveats for the whole study, not just this receptor: Although the median number of SARS-CoV-2-reactive clonotypes went up from around 19 after infection to approximately 40 after vaccination, the increase was not significant. Of the vaccine-specific clones found in convalescent patients, nearly all (304 of 307) were mono-reactive for SARS-CoV-2 spike instead of being cross-reactive with common cold coronaviruses. The number of convalescent patients in the study was relatively small, and the study did not examine early timepoints following natural infection. In convalescent patients, a median 86.3% of post-vaccine SARS-CoV-2-reactive clones were detected only after vaccination, suggesting vaccine-specific priming.

Library preparation was by PCR. DNA from cultured CD4+ T cells was subjected to TCR sequencing with the Oncomine TCR Beta short-read assay at the Johns Hopkins FTIC core. Genomic DNA was extracted from the cultured CD4+ T cells with the QIAamp micro DNA kit. The Oncomine TCR Beta libraries from cultured CD4+ T cells were pooled using unique dual indexes and then sequenced on an Illumina iSeq 100. Processing in the source paper ran as follows. Non-productive sequences were removed, and CDR3s not starting with C, not ending with F or W, or shorter than 7 amino acids were discarded. Antigen-specific clonotypes were identified with the MANAFEST web application by comparing peptide-stimulated wells with reference and other culture wells. An FDR below 0.05, an odds ratio above 5, and a productive frequency above 0.1% in at least two of three replicate wells were required for clones to be considered positive. Clonotypes that were significantly expanded in both SARS-CoV-2 spike wells and at least one common cold coronavirus spike condition were defined as cross-reactive. Using R version 3.6.1, CDR3 homology was evaluated through Levenshtein distances (stringdist) along with unrooted phylogenetic trees (ape). The public reads were reanalyzed by TCRdb: fastp trimming at Q25, MiXCR alignment, in-frame beta chains only. Rows with a matching CDR3 protein are joined into one entry that keeps the most common DNA and genes. The V and J calls follow TCRdb's processing rather than the paper's. This sample lists 9,000 to 13,000 distinct CDR3 sequences; 50% to 60% were detected once. The ten biggest clones cover approximately 20% of the sample.

The sample's treatment or condition label, decoded: roughly 10-day PBMC culture with coronavirus spike peptide pools or control peptides (ViraFEST assay). To expand antigen-specific T cells with peptide pools and then pick out the expanded clonotypes through TCR sequencing, the study relied on the ViraFEST assay. The convalescent patients' positive SARS-CoV-2 PCR tests fell between March and December 2020, which was before the Alpha, Beta and Delta variants emerged in the United States. Each well held 2.1 million or so PBMCs cultured in IMDM containing about 5% human AB serum and approximately 9.8 IU/ml IL-2, with about 9.4 ug/ml peptide pools added. On days 3 and 7, half of the culture medium was replaced with fresh IL-2-containing medium. Once the cells had been in culture for roughly 10 days, the EasySep CD4+ T cell isolation kit was used to isolate CD4+ T cells by negative selection. PBMCs were separated from whole blood using Ficoll-Paque Plus gradient centrifugation and then either used fresh or cryopreserved at -140C. Triplicate wells were generally used for each culture condition.

CDR1 and CDR2 are drawn from the germline V gene: SGHNT, YENEEA. Its CDR3 holds 17 amino acids, cysteine through phenylalanine. Solely the CDR3 DNA is kept, with 51 bases framed from the first base. Germline trimming: 4 bases from V, 10 bases from J; junction bases outside gene matches: 21. The chain uses TRBV11-3 and TRBJ1-1, and TRBD1 matches 7 of the central bases. Sequenced: CD4+ T cells from blood, cultured in vitro. This clonotype was obtained from a human donor who had recovered from COVID-19. The DNA sequence reads TGTGCCAGCAGCTCTCCTTATGACCTTGACAGGGTTCGAGTAGCTTTCTTT. This sequence encodes CASSSPYDLDRVRVAFF.